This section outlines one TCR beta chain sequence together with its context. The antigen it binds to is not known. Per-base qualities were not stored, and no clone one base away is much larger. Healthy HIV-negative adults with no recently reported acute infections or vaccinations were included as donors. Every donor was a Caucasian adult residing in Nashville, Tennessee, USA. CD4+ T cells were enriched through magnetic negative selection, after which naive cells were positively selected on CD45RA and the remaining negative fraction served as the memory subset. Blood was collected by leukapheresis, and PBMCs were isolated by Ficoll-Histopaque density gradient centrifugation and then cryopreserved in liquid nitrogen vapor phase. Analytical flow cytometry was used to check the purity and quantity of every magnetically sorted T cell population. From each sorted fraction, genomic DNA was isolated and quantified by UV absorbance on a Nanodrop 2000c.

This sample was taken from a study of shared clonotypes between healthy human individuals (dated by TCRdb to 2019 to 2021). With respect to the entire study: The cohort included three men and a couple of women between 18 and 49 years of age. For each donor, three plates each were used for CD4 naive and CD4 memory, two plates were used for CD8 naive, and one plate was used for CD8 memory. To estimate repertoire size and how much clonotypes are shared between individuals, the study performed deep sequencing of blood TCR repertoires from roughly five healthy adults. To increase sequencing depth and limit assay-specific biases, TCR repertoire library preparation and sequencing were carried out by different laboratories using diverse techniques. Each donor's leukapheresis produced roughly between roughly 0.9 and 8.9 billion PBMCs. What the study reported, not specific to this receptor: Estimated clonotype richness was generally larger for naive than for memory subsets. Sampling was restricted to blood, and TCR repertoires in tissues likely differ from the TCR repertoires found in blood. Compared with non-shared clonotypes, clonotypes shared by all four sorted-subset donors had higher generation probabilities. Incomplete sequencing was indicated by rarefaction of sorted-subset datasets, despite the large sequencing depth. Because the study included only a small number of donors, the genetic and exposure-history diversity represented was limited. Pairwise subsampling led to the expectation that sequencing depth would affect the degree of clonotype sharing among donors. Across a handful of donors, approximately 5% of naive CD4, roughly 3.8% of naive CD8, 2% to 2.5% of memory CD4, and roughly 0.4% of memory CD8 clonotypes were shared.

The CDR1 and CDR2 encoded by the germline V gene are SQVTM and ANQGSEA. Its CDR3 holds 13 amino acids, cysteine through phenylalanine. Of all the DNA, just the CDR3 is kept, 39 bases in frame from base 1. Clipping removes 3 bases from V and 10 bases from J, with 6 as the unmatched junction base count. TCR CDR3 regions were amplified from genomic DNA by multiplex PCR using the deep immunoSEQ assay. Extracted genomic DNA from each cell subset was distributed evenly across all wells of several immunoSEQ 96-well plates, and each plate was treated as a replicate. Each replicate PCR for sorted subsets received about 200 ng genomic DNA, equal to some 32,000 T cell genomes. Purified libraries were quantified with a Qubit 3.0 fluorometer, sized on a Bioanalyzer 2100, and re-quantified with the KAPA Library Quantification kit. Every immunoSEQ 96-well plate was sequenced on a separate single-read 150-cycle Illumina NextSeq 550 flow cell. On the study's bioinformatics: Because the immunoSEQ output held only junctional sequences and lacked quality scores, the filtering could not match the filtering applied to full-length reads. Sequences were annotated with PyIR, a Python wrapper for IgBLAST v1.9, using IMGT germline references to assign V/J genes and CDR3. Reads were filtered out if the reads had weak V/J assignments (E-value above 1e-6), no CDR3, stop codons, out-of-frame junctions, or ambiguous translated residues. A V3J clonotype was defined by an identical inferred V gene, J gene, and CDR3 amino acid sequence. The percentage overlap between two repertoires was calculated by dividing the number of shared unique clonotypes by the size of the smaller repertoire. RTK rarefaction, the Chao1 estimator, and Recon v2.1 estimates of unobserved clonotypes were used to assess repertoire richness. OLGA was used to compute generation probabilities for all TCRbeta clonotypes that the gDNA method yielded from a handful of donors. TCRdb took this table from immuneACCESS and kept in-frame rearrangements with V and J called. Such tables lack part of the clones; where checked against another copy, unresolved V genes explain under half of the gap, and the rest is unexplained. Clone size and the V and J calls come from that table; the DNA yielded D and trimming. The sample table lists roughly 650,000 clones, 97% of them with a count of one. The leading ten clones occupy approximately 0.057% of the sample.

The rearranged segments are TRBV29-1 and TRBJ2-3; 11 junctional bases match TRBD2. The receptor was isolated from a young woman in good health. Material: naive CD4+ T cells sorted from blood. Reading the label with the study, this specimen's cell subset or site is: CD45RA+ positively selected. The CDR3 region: CSVDETSGSSQYF. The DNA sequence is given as TGCAGCGTTGACGAAACTAGCGGGAGTTCGCAGTATTTT.